The following is a T cell receptor (beta chain) sequence with its context. What it binds is not known. This sample is drawn from a study of OX40 agonist ivuxolimab in advanced cancers. Clones were read by immunoSEQ multiplex PCR, and TCRdb kept only the in-frame ones, dropping some. The table shows tens of thousands of clones, with less than 85% occurring only once. V was clipped by 0 bases and J by 0 bases; unmatched bases: 8. The CDR3 is made up of 18 amino acids. Whole-study findings and limits: Relative to CD4+, CD8+ T cells held more expanded clones on average. At 0.1-3.0 mg/kg, partial responders had clonal expansion among the lowest observed.

The sample here was CD4+ or CD8+ T cells sorted from blood, taken in a trial of the OX40 agonist ivuxolimab. The receptor's source is an adult with an advanced solid tumor such as melanoma, head and neck, liver or kidney cancer. This sequence joins TRBV5-7 and TRBJ2-7; TRBD2 matches at 11 bases. TRBV5-7 is an ORF for which the function is uncertain. The CDR3 nucleotides are TGTGCCAGCAGCTTGGCCCTAGCGGGGGGTGACTTCTCCTACGAGCAGTACTTC. It specifies CASSLALAGGDFSYEQYF.